This TCR beta chain was captured by sequencing in a study of shared clonotypes between healthy human individuals (dated by TCRdb to about 2020). Study-level background: Two women and three men aged 18 to 49 years were included in the cohort. To increase sequencing depth and limit assay-specific biases, TCR repertoire library preparation and sequencing were carried out by different laboratories using diverse techniques. Leukapheresis yielded between about 0.85 and 10 billion PBMCs per donor. Blood TCR repertoires of about 5 healthy adults were deeply sequenced to estimate repertoire size and the extent of clonotype sharing between individuals. For each donor, three plates each were used for CD4 naive and CD4 memory, two plates were used for CD8 naive, and one plate was used for CD8 memory.

Results the study describes overall, beyond this receptor: Rarefaction of sorted-subset datasets indicated incomplete sequencing despite the large sequencing depth. Compared with non-shared clonotypes, clonotypes shared by all four sorted-subset donors had higher generation probabilities. Only blood was sampled, and tissue TCR repertoires likely differ from those in blood. The small number of donors limited the genetic and exposure-history diversity represented. Estimated clonotype richness was generally larger for naive than for memory subsets. About 5% of naive CD4, 3% to 4% of naive CD8, 2.3% of memory CD4, and around 0.4% of memory CD8 clonotypes were shared across several donors. Based on pairwise subsampling, the degree of clonotype sharing among donors was expected to be affected by sequencing depth.

On this clone itself: It has no known antigen specificity. Base qualities are not recorded, but no much larger clone differs from it by a single base.

Using the deep immunoSEQ assay, TCR CDR3 regions were amplified from genomic DNA by multiplex PCR. Extracted genomic DNA from each cell subset was distributed evenly across all wells of several immunoSEQ 96-well plates, and each plate was treated as a replicate. For sorted subsets, each replicate PCR was loaded with approximately 200 ng genomic DNA, equivalent to 30,000 or so T cell genomes. Purified libraries were quantified with a Qubit 3.0 fluorometer, sized on a Bioanalyzer 2100, and re-quantified with the KAPA Library Quantification kit. Every immunoSEQ 96-well plate was sequenced on a dedicated single-read 150-cycle Illumina NextSeq 550 flow cell. Regarding the original processing steps: Because the immunoSEQ output included only junctional sequences and no quality scores, the filtering could not be the same as the filtering used for full-length reads. Sequences were annotated with PyIR, a Python wrapper for IgBLAST v1.9, using IMGT germline references to assign V/J genes and CDR3. Any read was removed if the V/J assignment was weak (E-value above 1e-6), the CDR3 was missing, or the read contained stop codons, out-of-frame junctions, or ambiguous translated residues. V3J clonotypes were defined as sequences sharing the same inferred V gene, J gene, and CDR3 amino acid sequence. Percentage overlap between repertoires was calculated by dividing the number of shared unique clonotypes by the size of the smaller repertoire. Richness of each repertoire was evaluated using RTK rarefaction, the Chao1 estimator, and Recon v2.1 estimates of unobserved clonotypes. OLGA was used to compute generation probabilities for all TCRbeta clonotypes that the gDNA method yielded from a few donors. This immuneACCESS table, as held by TCRdb, lists in-frame sequences with V and J called but not all clones. Of the missing ones, under half trace to an unresolved V gene in checked studies; the others have no known cause. V and J calls and clone size come straight from that table; D and trimming were deduced from the DNA. In all, the sample holds under 750,000 clones, and approximately 77% of those were seen once. In total, the top ten clones hold under 2% of the sample.

V has 2 bases trimmed and J has 4 bases trimmed; junction bases matching no gene number 2. The CDR3 has 16 amino acids, counting the end cysteine and phenylalanine. The CDR3 DNA has 48 bases and is translated from base 1. The germline V gene encodes CDR1 SGHNT and CDR2 YYREEE (reference sequence). Donors were healthy HIV-negative adults with no recently reported acute infections or vaccinations. All donors were Caucasian adults living in Nashville, Tennessee, USA. CD4+ T cells were enriched by magnetic negative selection; naive cells were then positively selected on CD45RA, and the negative fraction formed the memory subset. Blood was collected by leukapheresis, and PBMCs were isolated by Ficoll-Histopaque density gradient centrifugation and then cryopreserved in liquid nitrogen vapor phase. Analytical flow cytometry was used to check the purity and quantity of each magnetically sorted T cell population. Genomic DNA was isolated from each sorted fraction and quantified by UV absorbance on a Nanodrop 2000c.

Sequencing used memory CD4+ T cells sorted from blood. The label giving this sample's cell subset or site can be read as: CD45RA-negative fraction. The sequence derives from a woman aged 25 to 45 in good health. The chain is assembled from TRBV5-4 and TRBJ2-2; 13 bases in the junction line up with TRBD2. The CDR3 loop reads CASSLGLAGATGELFF. In nucleotides, the sequence is TGTGCCAGCAGCTTAGGACTAGCGGGAGCCACCGGGGAGCTGTTTTTT. Beyond the CDR3, the reference TRBV5-4 and TRBJ2-2 genes provide the residues; the full variable domain reads: ETGVTQSPTHLIKTRGQQVTLRCSSQSGHNTVSWYQQALGQGPQFIFQYYREEENGRGNFPPRFSGLQFPNYSSELNVNALELDDSALYLCASSLGLAGATGELFFGEGSRLTVL.